This is a list of T cell receptor beta chains from one sample in a study of cytomegalovirus exposure and HLA in healthy donors. Using immunoSEQ multiplex PCR, the repertoire was profiled, and TCRdb retains in-frame clones only, with some absent. The sample includes more than 120,000 clones, more than 85% of them seen just once. Source material: PBMCs. These receptors were obtained from a man between 18 and 35 years old in good health and CMV-seropositive. The CDR3 runs from the conserved cysteine through the conserved F or W. The D gene is left open where the match is weak. Clone size is shown for a subset of rows, as once, few, many or a class of expanded clone.

size: .
J: TRBJ1-2
D: .
V: TRBV7-2
CDR3: CASSPRARQDEGKNYGYTF
DNA: TGTGCCAGCAGCCCCCGGGCCCGACAGGATGAGGGGAAGAACTATGGCTACACCTTC

size: .
J: TRBJ1-5
D: .
V: TRBV6-5
CDR3: CASSPGSPINQPQHF
DNA: TGTGCCAGCAGTCCGGGGAGCCCCATCAATCAGCCCCAGCATTTT

size: .
J: TRBJ1-4
D: .
V: TRBV14
CDR3: CASSQETPGAPNEKLFF
DNA: TGTGCCAGCAGCCAAGAAACCCCAGGGGCGCCTAATGAAAAACTGTTTTTT

size: .
J: TRBJ2-7
D: .
V: TRBV29-1
CDR3: CSAGAGYEQYF
DNA: TGCAGCGCCGGTGCGGGATACGAGCAGTACTTC

size: .
J: TRBJ2-7
D: .
V: TRBV29-1
CDR3: CSVRGGSYEQYF
DNA: TGCAGCGTTAGGGGCGGTTCCTACGAGCAGTACTTC

size: .
J: TRBJ2-7
D: .
V: TRBV5-1
CDR3: CASLKDSSSYEQYF
DNA: TGCGCCAGCCTAAAGGACAGTTCATCCTACGAGCAGTACTTC

size: .
J: TRBJ2-5
D: TRBD1
V: TRBV11-3
CDR3: CASSPPGGETQYF
DNA: TGTGCCAGCAGTCCTCCAGGGGGAGAGACCCAGTACTTC

size: .
J: TRBJ1-3
D: .
V: TRBV11-2
CDR3: CASSNTGLGNTIYF
DNA: TGTGCCAGCAGCAATACAGGGTTAGGAAACACCATATATTTT

size: once
J: TRBJ2-1
D: .
V: TRBV9
CDR3: CASSAIGTLSEQFF
DNA: TGTGCCAGCAGCGCCATCGGGACTTTAAGTGAGCAGTTCTTC

size: .
J: TRBJ2-3
D: TRBD2
V: TRBV18
CDR3: CASSPPPGTSGFTDTQYF
DNA: TGTGCCAGCTCACCACCCCCCGGGACTAGCGGCTTCACAGATACGCAGTATTTT

size: .
J: TRBJ1-5
D: TRBD1
V: TRBV5-8
CDR3: CASSKDRVRSNQPQHF
DNA: TGTGCCAGCAGCAAGGACAGGGTCCGTAGCAATCAGCCCCAGCATTTT

size: .
J: TRBJ1-1
D: .
V: TRBV9
CDR3: CASSPHLDTNTEAFF
DNA: TGTGCCAGCAGCCCTCACTTAGACACGAACACTGAAGCTTTCTTT

size: .
J: TRBJ1-4
D: TRBD1
V: TRBV5-6
CDR3: CASSWGTGVEKLFF
DNA: TGTGCCAGCAGCTGGGGGACAGGGGTTGAAAAACTGTTTTTT